These T cell receptor beta chains were read from a single sample in a study of blood T cell repertoires in COVID-19. Profiling relied on immunoSEQ multiplex PCR, and the TCRdb table lists in-frame clones only, not all of them. The sample shows 430,000 or so clones, 70% to 90% of them seen only once. Sequenced material: PBMCs or T cells enriched from blood (not recorded which). The receptors were sampled from a woman aged 18-29 years who had been exposed to COVID-19. Each CDR3 is given with its conserved first and last residue. A D gene is named only where the DNA matches it firmly. Only part of the rows carry a size: once, few, many, or a class if the clone is expanded.

clone_size	d_call	v_call	j_call	cdr3_nt	cdr3_aa
.	.	TRBV18	TRBJ1-1	TGTGCCAGCTCACCATTGGCGCCGGAGGTCACTGAAGCTTTCTTT	CASSPLAPEVTEAFF
.	TRBD1	TRBV28	TRBJ1-5	TGTGCCAGCAGTTTGTCTCGACAGGGCCCCTATCAGCCCCAGCATTTT	CASSLSRQGPYQPQHF
.	.	TRBV6-5	TRBJ2-2	TGTGCCAGCAGACCCCGGGGCGGGGAGCTGTTTTTT	CASRPRGGELFF
.	.	TRBV21-1	TRBJ2-2	TGTGCCAGCAGCAAGCAGGGGGCCGGGGAGCTGTTTTTT	CASSKQGAGELFF
.	.	TRBV28	TRBJ2-1	TGTGCCAGCAGTTTCAGGGAATGGGGATACAATGAGCAGTTCTTC	CASSFREWGYNEQFF
.	.	TRBV29-1	TRBJ2-7	TGCAGCGCCGGGGACTCCTACGAGCAGTACTTC	CSAGDSYEQYF
.	.	TRBV4-1	TRBJ2-7	TGCGCCAGCAGCCAAGACCCCTGGAGCTCCTACGAGCAGTACTTC	CASSQDPWSSYEQYF
.	TRBD1	TRBV25-1	TRBJ1-1	TGTGCCAGCAGTGCCCCTCTACAGGGGGCAACTGAAGCTTTCTTT	CASSAPLQGATEAFF
.	TRBD1	TRBV7-9	TRBJ2-7	TGTGCCAGCAGCTTAGGAGGCGGACAGGGCTACGAGCAGTACTTC	CASSLGGGQGYEQYF
.	.	TRBV6-5	TRBJ2-7	TGTGCCAGCAGTTACTCTCGGAGTTCTTCCTACGAGCAGTACTTC	CASSYSRSSSYEQYF
.	.	TRBV2	TRBJ1-4	TGTGCCAGCAGGAGGGAAACTAATGAAAAACTGTTTTTT	CASRRETNEKLFF
.	TRBD1	TRBV19	TRBJ1-5	TGTGCCAGTACAGGGGGTGGCAGTAAAGCCTCGAATCTTAATCAGCCCCAGCATTTT	CASTGGGSKASNLNQPQHF
.	.	TRBV18	TRBJ1-1	TGTGCCAGCTCACTAGGGAGGGAAGGCACTGAAGCTTTCTTT	CASSLGREGTEAFF
.	.	TRBV7-6	TRBJ1-4	TGTGCCAGCAGCTTAGGGCCAGGGGCAAATGAAAAACTGTTTTTT	CASSLGPGANEKLFF
.	TRBD1	TRBV9	TRBJ2-7	TGTGCCAGCAGCGGGGGGACAGGGGACCCCTACGAGCAGTACTTC	CASSGGTGDPYEQYF
.	.	TRBV9	TRBJ2-7	TGTGCCAGCAGCTCCGGGACACAAAGCTCCTACGAGCAGTACTTC	CASSSGTQSSYEQYF
.	TRBD2	TRBV4-1	TRBJ2-7	TGCGCCAGCAGCCAAGGAGCGGGAGGTGGGTATACCTACGAGCAGTACTTC	CASSQGAGGGYTYEQYF
.	TRBD2	TRBV25-1	TRBJ2-3	TGTGCCAGCAGTAGAAGGGCGGGACTAGGGGCAGATACGCAGTATTTT	CASSRRAGLGADTQYF
.	.	TRBV28	TRBJ1-3	TGTGCCAGCAGTCCGTGGACATCTGGAAACACCATATATTTT	CASSPWTSGNTIYF
.	.	TRBV28	TRBJ1-2	TGTGCCAGCAGTTTATCCGACAGAGACTATGGCTACACCTTC	CASSLSDRDYGYTF
.	TRBD2	TRBV15	TRBJ2-1	TGTGCCACCAGCAGAGGACTAGCGGGGGGGAGCTCCTACAATGAGCAGTTCTTC	CATSRGLAGGSSYNEQFF
.	TRBD1	TRBV18	TRBJ2-7	TGTGCCAGCTCAAAATATCGGGACAGCTCCTACGAGCAGTACTTC	CASSKYRDSSYEQYF
.	TRBD2	TRBV6-5	TRBJ2-5	TGTGCCAGCATGGGGGAACTAGCGGGAAGGGAGACCCAGTACTTC	CASMGELAGRETQYF
.	TRBD1	TRBV4-3	TRBJ1-3	TGCGCCAGCAGCGCCGGGACAGGGTTGGGAATAGGTGGAAACACCATATATTTT	CASSAGTGLGIGGNTIYF
.	.	TRBV5-6	TRBJ2-1	TGTGCCAGCAGCTTGGGGAGTTACAATGAGCAGTTCTTC	CASSLGSYNEQFF
.	.	TRBV2	TRBJ2-2	TGTGCCAGCAGTCACCCGGGACAAGCGACCGGGGAGCTGTTTTTT	CASSHPGQATGELFF
few	TRBD2	TRBV3-1/TRBV3-2	TRBJ2-7	TGTGCCAGCAGCCAAGAACGGCTAGCGGGGCTCTCCTACGAGCAGTACTTC	CASSQERLAGLSYEQYF
once	.	TRBV4-1	TRBJ1-5	TGCGCCAGCAGCCCCAGGGATGGAGGCAATCAGCCCCAGCATTTT	CASSPRDGGNQPQHF
few	.	TRBV7-9	TRBJ2-3	TGTGCCAGCAGCCCGGATACGCAGTATTTT	CASSPDTQYF
.	.	TRBV5-6	TRBJ1-1	TGTGCCAGCAGCTGGACAGTTTACACTGAAGCTTTCTTT	CASSWTVYTEAFF
.	.	TRBV18	TRBJ1-1	TGTGCCAGCTCACCTCCTATCGGCAGGGGGAACACTGAAGCTTTCTTT	CASSPPIGRGNTEAFF
.	TRBD2	TRBV2	TRBJ2-7	TGTGCCAGCATCGTCGGGGGGTACTCCTACGAGCAGTACTTC	CASIVGGYSYEQYF
.	TRBD2	TRBV7-2	TRBJ2-3	TGTGCCAGCAGTCTCCGAGCGGGGGGTGGTAGCACAGATACGCAGTATTTT	CASSLRAGGGSTDTQYF
.	.	TRBV4-3	TRBJ2-7	TGCGCCAGCAGCCAAGATCAAGGGGGCTACGAGCAGTACTTC	CASSQDQGGYEQYF
.	.	TRBV5-8	TRBJ1-1	TGTGCCAGCAGCTTGGGTCCGGGGGTGAACACTGAAGCTTTCTTT	CASSLGPGVNTEAFF
.	TRBD2	TRBV11-2	TRBJ2-1	TGTGCCAGCAGCTCGATAGCGGGTGGGGCTGGTGAGCAGTTCTTC	CASSSIAGGAGEQFF
.	TRBD1	TRBV27	TRBJ2-7	TGTGCCAGCAGGCTAGGGACAGGGATCTCCTACGAGCAGTACTTC	CASRLGTGISYEQYF
.	.	TRBV28	TRBJ1-2	TGTGCCAGCAGCTTAGGAGGAGAGGGCTCCTATTCTGGCTACACCTTC	CASSLGGEGSYSGYTF
.	.	TRBV6-4	TRBJ2-3	TGTGCCAGCAGTGACGCAGGGATCTCAGATACGCAGTATTTT	CASSDAGISDTQYF
once	.	TRBV4-3	TRBJ1-4	TGCGCCAGCAGCCAAGACAGGGCGACTAATGAAAAACTGTTTTTT	CASSQDRATNEKLFF
few	.	TRBV4-2	TRBJ1-2	TGTGCCAGCAGCCAAGTCGTAGGGGCACGTTATGGCTACACCTTC	CASSQVVGARYGYTF
.	TRBD1	TRBV20-1	TRBJ2-7	TGCAGTGCTAGTAGCGGACAGGGGTACGAGCAGTACTTC	CSASSGQGYEQYF
few	.	TRBV28	TRBJ1-1	TGTGCCAGCAGTTTATTGAGGTTGAGCCTGAAAGCTTTCTTT	CASSLLRLSLKAFF
.	.	TRBV21-1	TRBJ2-7	TGTGCCAGCAGCAAAGCGGGAGACCTCTACGAGCAGTACTTC	CASSKAGDLYEQYF
once	TRBD2	TRBV27	TRBJ2-7	TGTGCCAGCAGCTTAACTAGCGGGGGGTACGAGCAGTACTTC	CASSLTSGGYEQYF
.	.	TRBV5-6	TRBJ1-2	TGTGCCAGCAGCTTGGCTGACAGATCAAACTATGGCTACACCTTC	CASSLADRSNYGYTF
.	.	TRBV9	TRBJ1-3	TGTGCCAGCAGCGTAAAGCCGGGGGGCCAGCTTGGAAACACCATATATTTT	CASSVKPGGQLGNTIYF
.	.	TRBV10-2	TRBJ1-5	TGCGCCAGCAGTGATCTCTTTAGCAATCAGCCCCAGCATTTT	CASSDLFSNQPQHF
many	TRBD2	TRBV7-2	TRBJ2-7	TGTGCCAGCAGCTTAGAAAGGACTAGCTGGAACTACGAGCAGTACTTC	CASSLERTSWNYEQYF
few	.	TRBV11-1	TRBJ1-2	TGTGCCAGCAGCTTATCCCGACAGCCCATCTATGGCTACACCTTC	CASSLSRQPIYGYTF
.	.	TRBV11-3	TRBJ2-7	TGTGCCAGCTCACCCAGGGGCAGTTACGAGCAGTACTTC	CASSPRGSYEQYF
.	.	TRBV4-2	TRBJ2-7	TGTGCCAGCAGCGCGGTCGTCAGGGACTCCTACGAGCAGTACTTC	CASSAVVRDSYEQYF
once	TRBD1	TRBV7-9	TRBJ2-5	TGTGCCAGCTCGGGACAGAACCAAGAGACCCAGTACTTC	CASSGQNQETQYF